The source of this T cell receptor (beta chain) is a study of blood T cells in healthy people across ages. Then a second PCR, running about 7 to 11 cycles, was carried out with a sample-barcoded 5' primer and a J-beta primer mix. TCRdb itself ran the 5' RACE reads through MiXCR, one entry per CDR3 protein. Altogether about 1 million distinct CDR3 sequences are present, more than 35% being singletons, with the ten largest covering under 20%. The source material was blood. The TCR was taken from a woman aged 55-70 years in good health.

The CDR3 here is CSASRGEYNEQFF. In DNA form, the CDR3 reads TGCAGTGCGAGCCGCGGAGAATACAATGAGCAGTTCTTC. V gene TRBV20-1 combines with J gene TRBJ2-1; no definite D call. The CDR3 extends over 13 amino acids. Germline CDR1 and CDR2: DFQATT and SNEGSKA (reference sequence). Trimming took 6 bases from V and 4 from J, leaving 13 bases between them.